Below are 7 T cell receptor beta chains sequenced from a single sample in a study of blood T cells in healthy people across ages (dated by TCRdb to the mid-2010s). The protocol used for the library was 5' RACE. Data came from an Illumina HiSeq 2500. A second roughly 7 to 11 cycle PCR used a sample-barcoded 5' primer and a J-beta primer mix. The raw public reads went through TCRdb reprocessing: fastp at Q25, MiXCR clone calling, in-frame beta chains kept. CDR3 protein sequences are deduplicated, and each keeps its most common genes and DNA. The sample includes fewer than 900,000 distinct CDR3 sequences, with roughly 47% observed a single time. Roughly 20% of the sample goes to the ten largest clones. The sequencing sample was made of blood. The receptors originated from a woman between 55 and 75 years old in good health.

A word on this clonotype: A much larger clone lies a single base off, so this may be a read error. This chain uses TRBV11-2 with TRBJ2-5; 7 bases fit TRBD1. Looked up from germline, CDR1 is SGHAT and CDR2 is FQNNGV. This CDR3 region has 14 residues. The CDR3 loop reads CVSSRQGLEETQYF. CDR3 DNA sequence: TGTGTCAGCAGCAGACAGGGTTTAGAAGAGACCCAGTACTTC.

The V call is TRBV19, the J call TRBJ2-2, with 9 bases matching TRBD1. The CDR3 spans 17 residues. V trimming: 0 bases; J trimming: 4 bases; junction bases outside the gene matches: 6. CDR1 and CDR2 from the germline V gene are LNHDA and SQIVND (reference sequence). The CDR3 DNA is TGTGCCAGTAGTATAGATTCGGGACAGGGCCTCACCGGGGAGCTGTTTTTT. Its translation is CASSIDSGQGLTGELFF.

The V gene is TRBV7-2, the J gene TRBJ2-1; D remains unclear. The germline V and J ends were trimmed by 5 bases and 1 base, with 18 bases remaining between them. This CDR3 is built from 17 residues. The germline gives CDR1 SGHTA, CDR2 FQGNSA. CDR3 in DNA: TGTGCCAGCAGCCCCCCCCTCGAGCTAGGGTCCTACAATGAGCAGTTCTTC. The encoded protein is CASSPPLELGSYNEQFF.

The sample holds a few counts of this clonotype. This chain connects TRBV7-8 to TRBJ1-2; 7 bases line up with TRBD1. The V gene's germline CDR1 is SGHVS and CDR2 FQNEAQ. The J segment lost 4 bases and the V segment lost 3 bases, leaving 8 bases of the junction unmatched. This CDR3 is 15 amino acids long. Written as DNA, the CDR3 is TGTGCCAGCAGCTTTAGAGAACAGGGGACCTATGGCTACACCTTC. Amino acids: CASSFREQGTYGYTF.

The rearrangement links TRBV7-2 to TRBJ2-7, with D unclear. This CDR3 region has 16 residues. V was shortened by 1 base and J by 2 bases, with 15 bases between the two germline ends. From germline, CDR1 is SGHTA and CDR2 FQGNSA. In nucleotides, the CDR3 is TGTGCCAGCAGCTTAGGCTCCATCGTGCCTACCTACGAGCAGTACTTC. This gives the protein CASSLGSIVPTYEQYF. Using reference TRBV7-2 and TRBJ2-7 for the parts outside the CDR3, the full variable domain is GAGVSQSPSNKVTEKGKDVELRCDPISGHTALYWYRQSLGQGLEFLIYFQGNSAPDKSGLPSDRFSAERTGGSVSTLTIQRTQQEDSAVYLCASSLGSIVPTYEQYFGPGTRLTVT.

The chain couples TRBV29-1 to TRBJ2-7, with 7 nucleotides matching TRBD1. CDR3 size: 14 residues. Germline values: CDR1 SQVTM, CDR2 ANQGSEA. The junction had 8 bases not matched to a gene; V was cut back by 6 bases and J by 0 bases. CDR3 in DNA: TGCAGCGTGGCTCCGGGACAGCACTCCTACGAGCAGTACTTC. Its protein product is CSVAPGQHSYEQYF.

This chain links TRBV12-3 or TRBV12-4 with TRBJ2-5, with 9 positions matching TRBD2. The junction had 8 bases not matched to a gene; V was cut back by 1 base and J by 11 bases. The CDR3 totals 14 residues. As DNA, the CDR3 is TGTGCCAGCAGTTTAGATAGCGGGAGTAATGAGCAGTACTTC. Its protein is CASSLDSGSNEQYF.